This TCR beta chain emerged from a study of Ad26.COV2.S vaccination and SARS-CoV-2 variants (TCRdb year 2021). Regarding the research as a whole: Donors in the vaccine arm were drawn from COV1001, a multicentre, randomized, double-blind, placebo-controlled phase I-IIa trial testing Ad26.COV2.S in healthy adults. Participants in the trial were split at random into five groups of five each, receiving low-dose or high-dose Ad26.COV2.S once or twice, or else placebo on both occasions. Investigators did not know the trial group allocation while performing experiments and assessing outcomes. The specificity and breadth of SARS-CoV-2-reactive T cell receptors after Ad26.COV2.S vaccination were assessed by TCRbeta repertoire sequencing. Dosing of Ad26.COV2.S was intramuscular, at either 5x10^10 or 1x10^11 viral particles, delivered as one shot or as two shots spaced 56 days apart. The TCR-sequenced set comprised approximately 32 samples: approximately 19 Ad26.COV2.S vaccine recipients, 5 placebo recipients and 8 SARS-CoV-2 convalescent individuals. Study-wide conclusions, independent of this receptor: It was noted by the authors that total T cell responses may have been underestimated by the TCR breadth and depth analyses. Vaccine and placebo recipients had comparable non-spike TCR breadth, which fits with the vaccine containing only spike. After vaccination, substantial breadth of spike-specific CD8+ and CD4+ T cell responses was reported. The study was not powered to compare responses between vaccine doses or regimens. Ad26.COV2.S recipients had higher spike-specific TCR breadth than placebo recipients (P = 0.0014).

TCRbeta CDR3 regions were sequenced with the immunoSEQ Assay. After extraction, genomic DNA underwent amplification by bias-controlled multiplex PCR, followed by high-throughput sequencing. Processing in the source paper ran as follows. To quantify the absolute abundance of each unique TCRbeta CDR3 region, sequences were collapsed and filtered. T cell fraction was estimated by normalizing TCRbeta template counts to usable DNA, which was measured by amplifying reference genes present in all nucleated cells. Repertoire TCRs were annotated as SARS-CoV-2-specific by exact matching of V gene, CDR3 amino acid sequence and J gene to a known reactive TCR set. The reference SARS-CoV-2 TCR set was obtained from MIRA and was filtered for enrichment in COVID-19-positive ImmuneCODE repertoires, whereby public or cross-reactive TCRs were removed. Using the MIRA antigens, annotated TCRs were further analysed by specific ORF or by position within an ORF. Breadth was defined as the number of annotated unique rearrangements divided by the total number of unique productive rearrangements, and depth was defined as the summed frequency of the annotated unique rearrangements. TCR breadth was compared between groups using two-sided Wilcoxon rank-sum tests. The table comes from immuneACCESS by way of TCRdb, which keeps in-frame sequences with V and J called. Part of the clones is missing from these tables; in studies checked, under half for an unresolved V gene and the rest for unknown reasons. D and trimming come from the DNA, and the V and J calls and clone size come from that table. The sample profile shows about 350,000 clones; 80% to 90% of them were found once. Around 10% of the sample belongs to the ten largest clones.

The treatment or condition label for this specimen denotes: 15 to 20 received Ad26.COV2.S at low or high dose, single or two shots; 5 received placebo; per-sample allocation not given. For vaccine and placebo recipients, the sequenced repertoires came from samples collected on day 63 after the first injection. In Cohort 1b, around 23 adults aged 18-55 years were enrolled at a single site in Boston, USA, between 29 July and 7 August 2020. As a vaccine, Ad26.COV2.S was a replication-incompetent adenovirus type 26 vector that expressed a prefusion-stabilized SARS-CoV-2 spike protein derived from the original Wuhan strain. The germline V gene yields SGHRS for CDR1 and YFSETQ for CDR2. The CDR3 runs 15 amino acids, cysteine and phenylalanine included. Only the CDR3 DNA stays, 45 bases, in frame from base 1. Trimmed from V: 2 bases; trimmed from J: 5 bases; junction bases lacking a gene match: 1. This clone was counted at least ten times. Its antigen target is currently unknown. No much larger clone is present one base from it, and per-base qualities are unavailable.

The receptor was derived from a person between 18 and 65 years old who received the Ad26.COV2.S COVID-19 vaccine or a placebo. Sequenced material: peripheral blood, taken in a trial of Ad26.COV2.S vaccine versus placebo. Here the chain combines TRBV5-1 and TRBJ2-5; TRBD2 agrees with 15 junctional bases. The CDR3 sequence is CASSFGTSGRETQYF. The nucleotides read TGCGCCAGCAGCTTTGGGACTAGCGGGAGGGAGACCCAGTACTTC. The variable domain in full, with residues beyond the CDR3 obtained from the reference TRBV5-1 and TRBJ2-5 genes, is KAGVTQTPRYLIKTRGQQVTLSCSPISGHRSVSWYQQTPGQGLQFLFEYFSETQRNKGNFPGRFSGRQFSNSRSEMNVSTLELGDSALYLCASSFGTSGRETQYFGPGTRLLVL.